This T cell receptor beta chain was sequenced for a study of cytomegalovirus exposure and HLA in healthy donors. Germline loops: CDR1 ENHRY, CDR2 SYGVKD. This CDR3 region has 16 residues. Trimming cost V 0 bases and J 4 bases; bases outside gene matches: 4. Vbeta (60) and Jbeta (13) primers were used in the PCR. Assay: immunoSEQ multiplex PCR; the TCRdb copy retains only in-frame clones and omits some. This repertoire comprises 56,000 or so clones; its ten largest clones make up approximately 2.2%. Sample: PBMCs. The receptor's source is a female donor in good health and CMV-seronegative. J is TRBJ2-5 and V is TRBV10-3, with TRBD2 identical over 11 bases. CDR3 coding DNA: TGTGCCATCAGTGAGTCCCCCCTAGCGGGGGGAGAGACCCAGTACTTC. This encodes CAISESPLAGGETQYF.